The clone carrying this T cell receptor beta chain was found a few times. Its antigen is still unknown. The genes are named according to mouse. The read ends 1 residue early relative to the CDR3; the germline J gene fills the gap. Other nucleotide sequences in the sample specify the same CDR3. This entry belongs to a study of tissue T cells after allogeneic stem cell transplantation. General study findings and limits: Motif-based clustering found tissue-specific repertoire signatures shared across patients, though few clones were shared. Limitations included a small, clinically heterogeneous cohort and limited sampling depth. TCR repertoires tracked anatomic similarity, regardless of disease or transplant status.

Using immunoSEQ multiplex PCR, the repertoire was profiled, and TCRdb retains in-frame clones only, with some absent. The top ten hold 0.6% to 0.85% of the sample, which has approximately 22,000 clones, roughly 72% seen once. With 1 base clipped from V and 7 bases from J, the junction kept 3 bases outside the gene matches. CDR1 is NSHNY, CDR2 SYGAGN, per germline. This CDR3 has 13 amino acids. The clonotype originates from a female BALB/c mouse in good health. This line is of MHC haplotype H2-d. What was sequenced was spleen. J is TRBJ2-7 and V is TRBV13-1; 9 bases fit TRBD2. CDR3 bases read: TGTGCCAGCAGTGATCTGGGGGGGAGGGAACAGTAC. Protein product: CASSDLGGREQY. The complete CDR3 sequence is CASSDLGGREQYF.